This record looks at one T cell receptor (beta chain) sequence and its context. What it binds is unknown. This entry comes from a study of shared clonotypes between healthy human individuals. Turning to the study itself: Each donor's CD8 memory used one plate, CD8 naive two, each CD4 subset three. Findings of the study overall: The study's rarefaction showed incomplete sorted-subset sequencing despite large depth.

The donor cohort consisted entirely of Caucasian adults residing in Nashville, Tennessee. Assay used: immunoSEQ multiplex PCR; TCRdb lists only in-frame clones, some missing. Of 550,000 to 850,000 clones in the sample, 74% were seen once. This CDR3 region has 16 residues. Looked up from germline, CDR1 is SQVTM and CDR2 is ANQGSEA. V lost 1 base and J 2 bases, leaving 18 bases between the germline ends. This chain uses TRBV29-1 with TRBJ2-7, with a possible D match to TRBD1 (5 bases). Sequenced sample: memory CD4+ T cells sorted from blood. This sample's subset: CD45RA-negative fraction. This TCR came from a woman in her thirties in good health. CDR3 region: CSVEVKGFWGTYEQYF. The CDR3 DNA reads TGCAGCGTTGAAGTTAAGGGGTTTTGGGGAACCTACGAGCAGTACTTC.